This T cell receptor (beta chain) was sequenced for a study of technical replicates of blood from several donors. Method: immunoSEQ multiplex PCR; TCRdb's copy keeps in-frame clones and lacks some. The sample gives tens of thousands of clones, over 85% of which show up once; 0.26% is in the top ten. This CDR3 spans 16 amino acids. The V gene end was trimmed by 4 bases and the J gene end by 7 bases; junction bases not matched to a gene: 16. Germline V CDR1 and CDR2: SGHAT, FQNNGV. The origin of this receptor is a human donor in good health. The sequencing sample was made of T cells isolated from PBMCs. The chain couples TRBV11-2 to TRBJ2-7; TRBD1 matches 7 bases. The CDR3 sequence: CASSSIRGGHLWEQYF. CDR3 DNA: TGTGCCAGCAGCTCTATAAGAGGGGGCCACCTTTGGGAGCAGTACTTC.